Following are 18 T cell receptor beta chains from one sample sequenced in a study of blood T cell repertoires in COVID-19. Using immunoSEQ multiplex PCR, the repertoire was profiled, and TCRdb retains in-frame clones only, with some absent. The sample records around 190,000 clones, 81% being singletons. The material sequenced was peripheral blood. The receptor source for this set is a woman aged 40 to 50 with COVID-19, enrolled during active disease.

The rearrangement uses TRBV2 and TRBJ1-1; D is possibly TRBD1 (6 bases). Trimming took 3 bases from V and 5 from J, leaving 13 bases between them. Germline loops: CDR1 SNHLY, CDR2 FYNNEI. CDR3 size: 14 residues. The chain's CDR3 is CASSEGGRDTEAFF. The CDR3 DNA is TGTGCCAGCAGTGAGGGGGGGCGGGATACTGAAGCTTTCTTT.

This clone was seen repeatedly, ten times or more. CDR3 sequence (DNA): TGCGCCAGCAGCCCGACAGTTTCAAGCACAGATACGCAGTATTTT. It encodes CASSPTVSSTDTQYF. The chain recombines TRBV4-1 with TRBJ2-3; possibly TRBD1 for D (5 bases). This CDR3 is built from 15 residues. CDR1 and CDR2 (germline): MGHRA, YSYEKL. V lost 4 bases and J lost 0, with 11 bases in between.

This clone was detected a few times. The chain couples TRBV6-5 to TRBJ1-6, with D possibly TRBD1 on 6 matching bases. Germline loops: CDR1 MNHEY, CDR2 SVGAGI. CDR3 size: 14 residues. The germline V and J ends were trimmed by 5 bases and 6 bases, with 11 bases remaining between them. CDR3 amino acids: CASSQTGFNSPLHF. CDR3 DNA sequence: TGTGCCAGCAGTCAGACAGGTTTTAATTCACCCCTCCACTTT.

This clone has ten or more counts. The chain has TRBV2 and TRBJ2-7, with TRBD1 identical over 7 bases. The CDR3 spans 13 residues. Trimming took 10 bases from V and 7 from J; bases not matched to a gene: 13. Germline V lookup: CDR1 SNHLY, CDR2 FYNNEI. CDR3 in DNA: TGTGCCACCTCCGGGACAGCCCCCTTGGAGCAGTACTTC. This sequence encodes CATSGTAPLEQYF.

This clone has more than one count but fewer than ten. The CDR3 sequence: CSVTPPTGISNYGYTF. CDR3 coding DNA: TGCAGCGTAACACCTCCCACGGGGATATCTAACTATGGCTACACCTTC. The chain is built from TRBV29-1 and TRBJ1-2, with D unclear. The CDR3 is 16 amino acids. V dropped 6 bases and J dropped 0 bases, with 20 bases sitting between them. CDR1 is SQVTM, CDR2 ANQGSEA, per germline.

V gene TRBV21-1 combines with J gene TRBJ1-2; TRBD1, as called in the table, went unchecked against the DNA. TRBV21-1 is a listed pseudogene. The CDR3 sequence is 16 residues long. Here the CDR3 reads CASSPKTDRDNYGYTF. The CDR3 DNA follows: TGTGCCAGCAGCCCAAAAACGGACAGGGACAACTATGGCTACACCTTC.

On this clone: One junction end disagrees with the germline gene, perhaps due to a read error. The genes are TRBV9 and TRBJ2-7; D call uncertain. The CDR3 is 12 amino acids. Germline V gene data show CDR1 as SGDLS and CDR2 as YYNGEE. CDR3 DNA: TGTGCCAGCAGCGGAGCGTCCTCCGAGCAGTACTTC. Protein: CASSGASSEQYF.

This clone was seen a single time. V is TRBV19 and J is TRBJ1-6; D remains ambiguous. CDR1 is LNHDA, CDR2 SQIVND, per germline (reference sequence). V lost 2 bases to trimming and J lost 8 bases, with 10 bases between them. The CDR3 contains 14 residues. The CDR3 nucleotides are TGTGCCAGTAGTATAAAAGGCGGGTATTCACCCCTCCACTTT. Translation gives CASSIKGGYSPLHF.

The chain combines TRBV5-6 with TRBJ1-4; D remains unclear. Germline loops: CDR1 SGHDT, CDR2 YYEEEE. V dropped 4 bases and J dropped 5 bases, with 9 bases sitting between them. The CDR3 totals 13 residues. CDR3 nucleotides: TGTGCCAGCAGCGAGGGTCTCAATGAAAAACTGTTTTTT. Translated, it gives CASSEGLNEKLFF.

The rearrangement joins TRBV6-5 to TRBJ2-5, with 11 bases lining up with TRBD2. CDR1 is MNHEY, CDR2 SVGAGI, per germline. The CDR3 totals 14 residues. V dropped 8 bases and J dropped 1; count of bases not matched to a gene: 3. The CDR3 reads CASGTSGGQETQYF. CDR3 bases: TGTGCCAGCGGAACTAGCGGGGGCCAAGAGACCCAGTACTTC.

In this sample, this clone turned up a few times. The same CDR3 is also encoded by other DNA sequences in this sample. The chain links TRBV19 to TRBJ2-1, with 10 positions matching TRBD2. This CDR3 region has 16 residues. V was clipped by 5 bases and J by 0 bases; unmatched bases: 4. Looked up from germline, CDR1 is LNHDA and CDR2 is SQIVND (reference sequence). CDR3 DNA sequence: TGTGCCAGTAGTCCCTCTAGCGGGAGCTCCTACAATGAGCAGTTCTTC. It specifies CASSPSSGSSYNEQFF. The whole variable domain, remainder taken from reference TRBV19 and TRBJ2-1, is DGGITQSPKYLFRKEGQNVTLSCEQNLNHDAMYWYRQDPGQGLRLIYYSQIVNDFQKGDIAEGYSVSREKKESFPLTVTSAQKNPTAFYLCASSPSSGSSYNEQFFGPGTRLTVL.

This clone was observed at least ten times. The CDR3 loop is CASSPGGGNQPQHF. Written as DNA, the CDR3 is TGTGCCAGCAGCCCCGGGGGTGGCAATCAGCCCCAGCATTTT. V usage is TRBV28 and J usage is TRBJ1-5, with D tentatively TRBD1 (5 bases). The CDR3 loop spans 14 amino acids. With 6 bases removed from V and 2 bases from J, the gap between germline ends came to 11 bases. CDR1 is MDHEN, CDR2 SYDVKM, per germline. The whole variable domain, filled in from reference TRBV28 and TRBJ1-5, reads DVKVTQSSRYLVKRTGEKVFLECVQDMDHENMFWYRQDPGLGLRLIYFSYDVKMKEKGDIPEGYSVSREKKERFSLILESASTNQTSMYLCASSPGGGNQPQHFGDGTRLSIL.

The chain joins TRBV7-8 to TRBJ1-2; 8 bases map to TRBD1. The junction had 7 bases not matched to a gene; V was cut back by 1 base and J by 6 bases. Germline values: CDR1 SGHVS, CDR2 FQNEAQ. CDR3 length: 15 amino acids. Here the CDR3 DNA reads TGTGCCAGCAGCTTAGGAGCAGGGGGCTTCGATGGCTACACCTTC. Translated, it gives CASSLGAGGFDGYTF.

The chain combines TRBV10-1 with TRBJ2-3; 7 positions agree with TRBD1. V trimming: 5 bases; J trimming: 1 base; junction bases outside the gene matches: 6. CDR1 and CDR2 from the germline V gene are WNHNN and SYGVQD (reference sequence). This CDR3 region has 15 residues. CDR3 protein: CASSSDRVGTDTQYF. The CDR3 DNA reads TGCGCCAGCAGTTCCGACAGGGTGGGCACAGATACGCAGTATTTT.

The rearrangement uses TRBV7-6 and TRBJ2-5, with D tentatively TRBD1 (6 bases). Germline CDR1 is SGHVS and CDR2 is FNYEAQ. Deletions cut 2 bases from V and 2 bases from J, with 12 bases between. This CDR3 has 15 residues. CDR3 amino acids: CASSLTGLEQETQYF. The CDR3 nucleotides read TGTGCCAGCAGCTTAACAGGGCTAGAACAAGAGACCCAGTACTTC.

This clone was counted between two and nine times. This sequence joins TRBV27 and TRBJ2-2; D might be TRBD1 (5 bases). The ends were cut back, 2 bases at V and 7 bases at J, with 20 bases in the middle. The CDR3 runs to 17 residues. CDR1 and CDR2 (germline): MNHEY, SMNVEV (reference sequence). The CDR3 is CASSLPLGQDDVGELFF. The CDR3 bases are TGTGCCAGCAGTTTACCCCTGGGGCAGGATGATGTCGGGGAGCTGTTTTTT.

V usage is TRBV9 and J usage is TRBJ2-5; 7 bases align to TRBD1. The CDR3 has 17 residues. CDR1 and CDR2 (germline): SGDLS, YYNGEE. The ends lost 0 bases at V and 3 bases at J; junction bases unmatched: 11. DNA of the CDR3: TGTGCCAGCAGCGTAGACAGGGGACCCGAAGAGAAAGAGACCCAGTACTTC. This gives the protein CASSVDRGPEEKETQYF.

This chain links TRBV2 with TRBJ2-1; D ambiguous. Germline CDR1 SNHLY, CDR2 FYNNEI. V shed 7 bases and J shed 8 bases, with 9 bases lying between them. This CDR3 is built from 11 residues. The CDR3 reads CASTKYYEQFF. For the CDR3, the DNA is TGTGCCAGCACAAAATACTATGAGCAGTTCTTC.